The 25 T cell receptor beta chains given below trace back to one sample, sequenced in a study of shared clonotypes between healthy human individuals. Generated by immunoSEQ multiplex PCR, the TCRdb table keeps only in-frame clones and is missing some. In the table there are some 2 million clones, roughly 96% of which are singletons. The sample taken for sequencing was naive CD4+ T cells sorted from blood. Subset specified: CD45RA+ positively selected. All receptors come from a young man in good health.

The CDR3 reads CASSSLYSDNEQFF. In DNA, the CDR3 is TGTGCCAGCTCATCGTTGTACAGCGACAATGAGCAGTTCTTC. The chain combines TRBV18 with TRBJ2-1; no clear D. V lost 5 bases and J lost 5, with 13 bases in between. The CDR3 is made up of 14 amino acids. CDR1 and CDR2 (germline): KGHSH, LQKENI. The full variable domain, rest sourced from reference TRBV18 and TRBJ2-1, is NAGVMQNPRHLVRRRGQEARLRCSPMKGHSHVYWYRQLPEEGLKFMVYLQKENIIDESGMPKERFSAEFPKEGPSILRIQQVVRGDSAAYFCASSSLYSDNEQFFGPGTRLTVL.

This clone was seen once. The chain carries TRBV5-1 and TRBJ2-4; no firm D call. This CDR3 contains 13 residues. V lost 0 bases and J lost 8, with 9 bases in between. Germline CDR1 and CDR2: SGHRS and YFSETQ. CDR3 in DNA: TGCGCCAGCAGCTTGGGTGCATTCGACATTCAGTACTTC. This sequence encodes CASSLGAFDIQYF.

This rearrangement joins TRBV28 to TRBJ2-2; D might be TRBD2 (5 bases). The ends were cut back, 6 bases at V and 4 bases at J, with 12 bases in the middle. This CDR3 is 14 amino acids long. The germline gives CDR1 MDHEN, CDR2 SYDVKM. CDR3 amino acids: CASSPSGLTGELFF. DNA of the CDR3: TGTGCCAGCAGCCCGAGCGGACTCACCGGGGAGCTGTTTTTT.

This chain joins TRBV10-3 and TRBJ1-5, with D possibly being TRBD1 (5 bases). The CDR3 covers 14 residues. Germline CDR1 ENHRY, CDR2 SYGVKD. V gave up 2 bases and J gave up 5 bases, with 10 bases separating them. The CDR3 here is CAISEGAWDQPQHF. CDR3 DNA: TGTGCCATCAGTGAGGGGGCATGGGATCAGCCCCAGCATTTT.

On this clone: This specimen includes other DNA sequences encoding the same CDR3. The rearrangement joins TRBV6-5 to TRBJ1-5, with TRBD1 as a possible D gene (5 bases). Germline loops: CDR1 MNHEY, CDR2 SVGAGI. The V gene lost 6 bases and the J gene lost 1 base, with 10 bases spanning the gap. The CDR3 runs 14 residues. The CDR3 protein is CASRGEGSNQPQHF. The CDR3 DNA reads as TGTGCCAGCAGGGGTGAGGGGAGCAATCAGCCCCAGCATTTT.

The chain is built from TRBV7-2 and TRBJ2-1; TRBD2 matches at 9 bases. Germline V CDR1 and CDR2: SGHTA, FQGNSA. V gave up 4 bases and J gave up 10 bases; unmatched junction bases: 11. The CDR3 loop spans 15 amino acids. This CDR3 reads CASSSRTSDVVEQFF. The CDR3 coding sequence is TGTGCCAGCAGCTCCCGGACTAGCGACGTAGTAGAGCAGTTCTTC.

The chain employs TRBV5-4 and TRBJ2-1; 7 bases are a match to TRBD2. Losses at the gene ends were 0 bases for V and 4 bases for J; bases not matched to a gene: 7. The CDR3 length is 16 residues. Germline V gives CDR1 SGHNT, CDR2 YYREEE (reference sequence). The CDR3 protein is CASSLGASGLYNEQFF. Written as DNA, the CDR3 is TGTGCCAGCAGCTTGGGGGCTAGCGGCCTTTACAATGAGCAGTTCTTC.

V is TRBV6-5 and J is TRBJ2-1; D tentatively reads TRBD1 or TRBD2 (5 bases each). The germline V gene has CDR1 MNHEY and CDR2 SVGAGI. V lost 8 bases, J lost 4 bases, and 9 bases lay in between. The CDR3 consists of 12 residues. The CDR3 DNA sequence: TGTGCCAGCCGTGGGGGATACAATGAGCAGTTCTTC. Translating it yields CASRGGYNEQFF.

The V call is TRBV10-3, the J call TRBJ2-7; D perhaps matches TRBD2 (6 bases). V lost 6 bases, J lost 10 bases, and 16 bases lay in between. The CDR3 length is 12 residues. Germline CDR1 ENHRY, CDR2 SYGVKD. The CDR3 loop is CAISASGGPQYF. CDR3 bases: TGTGCCATCAGCGCTTCCGGGGGACCCCAGTACTTC.

The chain recombines TRBV5-6 with TRBJ2-4; D perhaps matches TRBD1 (5 bases). The germline V gene has CDR1 SGHDT and CDR2 YYEEEE. The CDR3 sequence is 17 residues long. V lost 0 bases and J lost 0, with 13 bases in between. The CDR3 DNA is TGTGCCAGCAGCTTGGGACAGTCAAATCTAGCCAAAAACATTCAGTACTTC. Encoded protein: CASSLGQSNLAKNIQYF. The full variable domain, in which reference TRBV5-6 and TRBJ2-4 provide the parts outside the CDR3, is DAGVTQSPTHLIKTRGQQVTLRCSPKSGHDTVSWYQQALGQGPQFIFQYYEEEERQRGNFPDRFSGHQFPNYSSELNVNALLLGDSALYLCASSLGQSNLAKNIQYFGAGTRLSVL.

The V gene is TRBV18, the J gene TRBJ2-3, with D possibly being TRBD1 (6 bases). Germline V gene data show CDR1 as KGHSH and CDR2 as LQKENI. The germline V and J ends were trimmed by 0 bases and 0 bases, with 10 bases remaining between them. The CDR3 has 16 residues. The CDR3 DNA reads as TGTGCCAGCTCACCACCGGACAGACCTAGCACAGATACGCAGTATTTT. It yields the protein CASSPPDRPSTDTQYF.

The chain uses TRBV11-1 and TRBJ2-7, with 11 positions matching TRBD2. The CDR3 sequence is 15 residues long. In germline, CDR1 is SGHAT, CDR2 FQDESV (reference sequence). With V trimmed by 1 base and J by 4 bases, 3 bases remained unmatched. CDR3 nucleotides: TGTGCCAGCAGCTTAGGACTAGCGGGACTTTACGAGCAGTACTTC. Its protein is CASSLGLAGLYEQYF. Full variable domain (outside the CDR3, taken from reference TRBV11-1 and TRBJ2-7): EAEVAQSPRYKITEKSQAVAFWCDPISGHATLYWYRQILGQGPELLVQFQDESVVDDSQLPKDRFSAERLKGVDSTLKIQPAELGDSAMYLCASSLGLAGLYEQYFGPGTRLTVT.

V usage is TRBV30 and J usage is TRBJ2-2; D gene unclear. The CDR3 covers 14 residues. The germline V and J ends were trimmed by 0 bases and 1 base, with 6 bases remaining between them. The germline V gene has CDR1 GTSNPN and CDR2 SVGIG (reference sequence). Here the CDR3 DNA reads TGTGCCTGGAGTGTAACGCTGAACACCGGGGAGCTGTTTTTT. Protein sequence: CAWSVTLNTGELFF.

The chain carries TRBV5-1 and TRBJ2-7; D might be TRBD1 or TRBD2, each matching 5 bases. This CDR3 contains 15 residues. V lost 2 bases and J 12 bases, leaving 24 bases between the germline ends. Germline V gene data show CDR1 as SGHRS and CDR2 as YFSETQ. CDR3 nucleotide sequence: TGCGCCAGCAGCTTAGGTCATGCATTGTCGGGACCGGTGTACTTC. This encodes CASSLGHALSGPVYF. Full variable domain (rest looked up from reference TRBV5-1 and TRBJ2-7): KAGVTQTPRYLIKTRGQQVTLSCSPISGHRSVSWYQQTPGQGLQFLFEYFSETQRNKGNFPGRFSGRQFSNSRSEMNVSTLELGDSALYLCASSLGHALSGPVYFGPGTRLTVT.

Comment on this clone: Compared with germline, one end of the junction differs, possibly owing to a read error. The genes are TRBV7-7 and TRBJ2-1, with D uncertain. CDR3 size: 13 residues. Per germline, CDR1 SSHAT and CDR2 FNYEAQ (reference sequence). The CDR3 reads CASSYAWGNEQFF. CDR3 nucleotide sequence: TGTGCTAGCAGCTACGCTTGGGGCAATGAGCAGTTCTTC.

This chain links TRBV9 with TRBJ1-6, with D maybe TRBD1 (6 bases). The V gene's germline CDR1 is SGDLS and CDR2 YYNGEE. This CDR3 contains 15 residues. The V end lost 7 bases, the J end lost 3 bases, and 14 bases lay between the germline ends. The CDR3 sequence is CASAEGGDYNSPLHF. The CDR3 nucleotides read TGTGCCAGCGCCGAGGGGGGGGACTATAATTCACCCCTCCACTTT. Combining the CDR3 with reference TRBV9 and TRBJ1-6 gives the whole variable domain DSGVTQTPKHLITATGQRVTLRCSPRSGDLSVYWYQQSLDQGLQFLIQYYNGEERAKGNILERFSAQQFPDLHSELNLSSLELGDSALYFCASAEGGDYNSPLHFGNGTRLTVT.

V and J are TRBV9 and TRBJ2-3; TRBD2 agrees at 8 bases. Germline lookup yields CDR1 SGDLS and CDR2 YYNGEE. V lost 0 bases and J lost 3; bases outside the gene matches: 6. The CDR3 has 16 amino acids. The chain's CDR3 is CASSVAGLVSTDTQYF. Written as DNA, the CDR3 is TGTGCCAGCAGCGTAGCGGGACTAGTATCTACAGATACGCAGTATTTT.

This clone was detected once. The V call is TRBV7-2, the J call TRBJ2-3; the match to TRBD2 covers 10 bases. This CDR3 comprises 15 residues. CDR1 is SGHTA and CDR2 is FQGNSA in the germline V gene. Losses at the gene ends were 2 bases for V and 8 bases for J; bases not matched to a gene: 7. CDR3 sequence (DNA): TGTGCCAGCAGCTTAAGACTAGCGGGTCAAGGTACGCAGTATTTT. Residues: CASSLRLAGQGTQYF.

J is TRBJ2-2 and V is TRBV9; D gene unclear. This CDR3 is 14 amino acids long. Between the trimmed V and J ends, which lost 0 bases and 4 bases, there was a span of 7 bases. Germline CDR1 is SGDLS and CDR2 is YYNGEE. CDR3 in amino acids: CASSVDLSTGELFF. As DNA, the CDR3 is TGTGCCAGCAGCGTAGACCTCTCCACCGGGGAGCTGTTTTTT. Combining the CDR3 with reference TRBV9 and TRBJ2-2 gives the whole variable domain DSGVTQTPKHLITATGQRVTLRCSPRSGDLSVYWYQQSLDQGLQFLIQYYNGEERAKGNILERFSAQQFPDLHSELNLSSLELGDSALYFCASSVDLSTGELFFGEGSRLTVL.

This rearrangement joins TRBV7-2 to TRBJ2-7, with TRBD2 matching 7 bases. The CDR3 runs to 15 residues. V lost 1 base to trimming and J lost 7 bases; unmatched junction nucleotides: 10. Per germline, CDR1 SGHTA and CDR2 FQGNSA. In DNA, the CDR3 is TGTGCCAGCAGCTTAGTTAGCGGGCAGATGGGTGAGCAGTACTTC. Its protein product is CASSLVSGQMGEQYF.

J is TRBJ1-6 and V is TRBV30, with a tentative D call TRBD1 (6 bases). Trimming left V 2 bases short and J 16 bases short, with 12 bases between. CDR3 length equals 11 residues. Per the germline V gene, CDR1 is GTSNPN and CDR2 is SVGIG (reference sequence). This CDR3 reads CAWSQDRQLHF. The CDR3 region has the DNA TGTGCCTGGAGTCAAGACAGGCAACTCCACTTT.

As for this clone: This same CDR3 is encoded by further DNA sequences in the sample. This chain links TRBV5-1 with TRBJ1-5; D might be TRBD1 (5 bases). V dropped 2 bases and J dropped 3 bases, with 9 bases sitting between them. Per the germline V gene, CDR1 is SGHRS and CDR2 is YFSETQ. This CDR3 contains 14 residues. The DNA for the CDR3 is TGCGCCAGCAGCTTAGACAGTACCAATCAGCCCCAGCATTTT. Translating gives CASSLDSTNQPQHF.

The chain combines TRBV9 with TRBJ2-2; D is possibly TRBD1 (6 bases). Germline V gene lookup returns CDR1 SGDLS and CDR2 YYNGEE. Trimming shortened V by 0 bases and J by 3 bases, and 15 bases separated the two germline ends. The CDR3 runs to 17 residues. CDR3 sequence (DNA): TGTGCCAGCAGCGTAGATCCCAGGGGCCGCGACACCGGGGAGCTGTTTTTT. Protein product: CASSVDPRGRDTGELFF. Full variable domain (remainder filled in from reference TRBV9 and TRBJ2-2): DSGVTQTPKHLITATGQRVTLRCSPRSGDLSVYWYQQSLDQGLQFLIQYYNGEERAKGNILERFSAQQFPDLHSELNLSSLELGDSALYFCASSVDPRGRDTGELFFGEGSRLTVL.

V and J are TRBV2 and TRBJ1-2; 10 bases are a match to TRBD1. CDR1 and CDR2 (germline): SNHLY, FYNNEI. The length of the CDR3 is 12 residues. V was pared by 11 bases and J by 7 bases, with 7 bases of the junction left unmatched. The CDR3 DNA is TGTGCCGGGACAGGGGACCTTCGTGGCTACACCTTC. Translated, it gives CAGTGDLRGYTF.

This clone is a singleton in its sample. The J gene is TRBJ1-2, the V gene TRBV7-9, with D perhaps TRBD1 (6 bases). V lost 5 bases to trimming and J lost 8 bases, with 21 bases between them. Germline-derived CDR1 and CDR2 are SEHNR and FQNEAQ (reference sequence). This CDR3 is 15 amino acids long. In DNA form, the CDR3 reads TGTGCCAGCAGCGAATCAGGGGCAGCCCGTGTCGGCTACACCTTC. This translates into CASSESGAARVGYTF.